These 30 T cell receptor beta chains originate from one sample sequenced in a study of blood T cell repertoires in COVID-19. Only in-frame clones appear in the TCRdb table, and some are missing; sequencing was by immunoSEQ multiplex PCR. Among approximately 380,000 clones listed, approximately 90% were seen once. The sequencing input was PBMCs or T cells enriched from blood (not recorded which). The receptors derive from a woman between 40 and 55 years old who had been exposed to COVID-19.

CDR3 DNA: TGTGCCAGCGGATCCGGGGGGGATTCACCCCTCCACTTT. Translation: CASGSGGDSPLHF. The rearrangement joins TRBV9 to TRBJ1-6; a possible D gene is TRBD1 (5 bases). V shed 7 bases and J shed 8 bases, with 13 bases lying between them. This CDR3 contains 13 residues. CDR1 is SGDLS and CDR2 is YYNGEE in the germline V gene.

The J gene is TRBJ2-1, the V gene TRBV25-1, with D maybe TRBD2 (5 bases). Between the trimmed V and J ends, which lost 4 bases and 6 bases, there was a span of 10 bases. The CDR3 sequence is 13 residues long. Looked up from germline, CDR1 is MGHDK and CDR2 is SYGVNS. The CDR3 nucleotides are TGTGCCAGCAGTGGACACGCGGGCAATGAGCAGTTCTTC. Protein product: CASSGHAGNEQFF. Drawing the rest from reference TRBV25-1 and TRBJ2-1, the complete variable domain is EADIYQTPRYLVIGTGKKITLECSQTMGHDKMYWYQQDPGMELHLIHYSYGVNSTEKGDLSSESTVSRIRTEHFPLTLESARPSHTSQYLCASSGHAGNEQFFGPGTRLTVL.

V is TRBV7-3 and J is TRBJ2-2; 9 nucleotides align to TRBD2. The CDR3 is 15 amino acids. Trimming took 2 bases from V and 6 from J; bases not matched to a gene: 4. CDR1 is SGHTA, CDR2 FQGTGA, per germline. CDR3 loop: CASSLAGGKPGELFF. Written as DNA, the CDR3 is TGTGCCAGCAGCTTAGCGGGAGGGAAACCCGGGGAGCTGTTTTTT.

This clone is a singleton in its sample. V and J are TRBV30 and TRBJ1-2, with D unresolved. Per the germline V gene, CDR1 is GTSNPN and CDR2 is SVGIG (reference sequence). The CDR3 sequence is 13 residues long. Trimming took off 0 bases at V and 4 bases at J, with 9 bases between the two ends. The CDR3 nucleotides are TGTGCCTGGAGTGTAACGGGGAGCTATGGCTACACCTTC. Its translation: CAWSVTGSYGYTF.

The gene calls are TRBV5-1 and TRBJ2-7, with 12 nucleotides matching TRBD2. The V segment lost 4 bases and the J segment 3 bases; nucleotides outside the gene matches: 8. Per germline, CDR1 SGHRS and CDR2 YFSETQ. The CDR3 has 16 amino acids. CDR3 bases: TGCGCCAGCAGCCCTTTGACTAGCGGGAGTTTCTACGAGCAGTACTTC. It specifies CASSPLTSGSFYEQYF.

The gene calls are TRBV18 and TRBJ2-3; TRBD1 might be the D (6 bases). There are 15 residues in the CDR3. Trimming removed 3 bases from V and 4 bases from J, with 14 bases in between. Germline V gene sequence: CDR1 KGHSH, CDR2 LQKENI. The CDR3 loop is CASSPDRRTSDTQYF. The CDR3 region has the DNA TGTGCCAGCTCACCCGACAGGCGAACCTCAGATACGCAGTATTTT.

This clone was seen just once. CDR3 in DNA: TGTGCCAGCAGCCTTAGCGGGAGAGTGGACGAGCAGTACTTC. Translation gives CASSLSGRVDEQYF. This chain uses TRBV3-1 (or the pseudogene TRBV3-2) with TRBJ2-7, with 9 bases that match TRBD2. Germline-derived CDR1 and CDR2 are LGHDT and YNNKEL (reference sequence). V lost 4 bases and J lost 5; bases outside the gene matches: 6. CDR3 size: 14 residues.

This clone showed up just once. The chain has TRBV18 and TRBJ1-6; no clear D gene. This CDR3 has 17 residues. The germline gives CDR1 KGHSH, CDR2 LQKENI. Trimming took 0 bases from V and 0 from J, leaving 9 bases between them. CDR3 residues: CASSPPTGSSYNSPLHF. The CDR3 DNA reads TGTGCCAGCTCACCACCCACGGGAAGCTCCTATAATTCACCCCTCCACTTT.

This sequence joins TRBV7-6 and TRBJ1-1, with a tentative D call TRBD1 (5 bases). V lost 5 bases and J 7 bases, leaving 8 bases between the germline ends. The CDR3 runs to 11 residues. The germline CDR1 and CDR2 sequences are SGHVS and FNYEAQ. The CDR3 loop reads CASSRDSEAFF. CDR3 sequence (DNA): TGTGCCAGCAGCAGAGACAGTGAAGCTTTCTTT.

As DNA, the CDR3 is TGTGCCTGGAGTGGGACAGGGGGCAACACTGAAGCTTTCTTT. The encoded protein is CAWSGTGGNTEAFF. The V and J genes are TRBV30 and TRBJ1-1, with 11 bases fitting TRBD1. V gave up 1 base and J gave up 2 bases; unmatched junction bases: 0. The germline CDR1 and CDR2 sequences are GTSNPN and SVGIG (reference sequence). The CDR3 extends over 14 amino acids.

This chain joins TRBV12-1 and TRBJ1-1. TRBV12-1 is tagged as a pseudogene. This CDR3 has 16 residues. CDR3 DNA sequence: TGTGCCAGCAGCCGCACAGCCCAGGACTTTAGCACTGAAGCTTTCTTT. Its protein is CASSRTAQDFSTEAFF.

The chain links TRBV19 to TRBJ1-5; D possibly corresponds to TRBD1 (5 bases). CDR3 length: 15 residues. The V gene lost 3 bases and the J gene lost 6 bases, with 15 bases spanning the gap. The germline V gene encodes CDR1 LNHDA and CDR2 SQIVND (reference sequence). CDR3 bases: TGTGCCAGTAGTATGAGGGCAGGGAGGGGTCAGCCCCAGCATTTT. Translating it yields CASSMRAGRGQPQHF.

The rearrangement links TRBV12-3 or TRBV12-4 to TRBJ2-1; D unresolved. The CDR3 length is 11 residues. Trimming stripped 5 bases from V and 9 bases from J, with 8 bases between. CDR3 nucleotide sequence: TGTGCCAGCAGTCCCCTAGGTGAGCAGTTCTTC. Its translation: CASSPLGEQFF.

The rearrangement links TRBV19 to TRBJ2-5, with D possibly matching TRBD2 (5 bases). The germline gives CDR1 LNHDA, CDR2 SQIVND (reference sequence). This CDR3 contains 14 residues. Trimming cost V 4 bases and J 5 bases, with 14 bases left between them. The CDR3 sequence: CASSRPSQRETQYF. The CDR3 nucleotides read TGTGCCAGTAGTAGACCATCCCAGCGGGAGACCCAGTACTTC.

This clone was picked up one time. The J gene is TRBJ1-5, the V gene TRBV20-1, with unresolved D. V shed 3 bases and J shed 2 bases, with 20 bases lying between them. The CDR3 sequence is 17 residues long. CDR1 is DFQATT and CDR2 is SNEGSKA in the germline V gene (reference sequence). CDR3 protein: CSASSKRGGHGNQPQHF. The CDR3 DNA sequence: TGCAGTGCTAGTAGTAAGAGAGGCGGCCATGGCAATCAGCCCCAGCATTTT.

V gene TRBV30 combines with J gene TRBJ2-7, with 8 bases aligning to TRBD2. The J segment lost 3 bases and the V segment lost 3 bases, leaving 16 bases of the junction unmatched. Germline loops: CDR1 GTSNPN, CDR2 SVGIG (reference sequence). The CDR3 spans 17 residues. CDR3: CAWSERIGTRDFYEQYF. CDR3 in DNA: TGTGCCTGGAGCGAACGAATTGGGACTAGGGACTTCTACGAGCAGTACTTC.

The rearrangement joins TRBV9 to TRBJ2-1; 8 positions match TRBD2. The germline V gene encodes CDR1 SGDLS and CDR2 YYNGEE. Trimming took 4 bases from V and 6 from J; bases not matched to a gene: 6. This CDR3 is built from 14 residues. Here the CDR3 DNA reads TGTGCCAGCAGCAAAAGTGGGACTAGCAATGAGCAGTTCTTC. This codes for CASSKSGTSNEQFF.

V and J are TRBV24-1 and TRBJ1-2, with 7 bases matching TRBD1. The CDR3 extends over 13 amino acids. CDR1 KGHDR and CDR2 SFDVKD come from the germline V gene. V was clipped by 4 bases and J by 5 bases; unmatched bases: 3. The CDR3, as DNA: TGTGCCACCAGTGAAGGGGGCGGTTATGGCTACACCTTC. It encodes CATSEGGGYGYTF.

This clone was found once. The J gene is TRBJ1-2, the V gene TRBV19; weak D call: TRBD1 (6 bases). This CDR3 region has 15 residues. Germline CDR1 is LNHDA and CDR2 is SQIVND (reference sequence). V was cut by 6 bases and J by 4 bases, with 18 bases left in between. CDR3 coding DNA: TGTGCCAGTAGCAACCACGGGGGGCGTGCCTATGGCTACACCTTC. Translation: CASSNHGGRAYGYTF.

The genes are TRBV7-9 and TRBJ2-1, with D uncertain. V dropped 1 base and J dropped 8 bases, with 12 bases sitting between them. The V gene's germline CDR1 is SEHNR and CDR2 FQNEAQ (reference sequence). There are 14 residues in the CDR3. CDR3 region: CASSLGGGPHEQFF. The CDR3 DNA follows: TGTGCCAGCAGCTTAGGTGGCGGCCCGCATGAGCAGTTCTTC.

The V call is TRBV6-2 or TRBV6-3, the J call TRBJ1-1, with 10 bases aligning to TRBD1. The V and J ends lost 7 bases and 7 bases, in that order; junction bases with no gene match: 15. This CDR3 is built from 16 residues. Germline assignment: CDR1 MNHEY and CDR2 SVGEGT. CDR3 region: CASIPRDRGIVGEAFF. In DNA form, the CDR3 reads TGTGCCAGCATCCCCCGGGACAGGGGAATAGTGGGTGAAGCTTTCTTT.

Concerning this clone: The sample contains more than one DNA sequence encoding this CDR3. The chain recombines TRBV18 with TRBJ1-2, with D unresolved. The CDR3 extends over 11 amino acids. Per the germline V gene, CDR1 is KGHSH and CDR2 is LQKENI. V shed 2 bases and J shed 8 bases, with 6 bases lying between them. The CDR3 bases are TGTGCCAGCTCACCAGGGGAGGGCTACACCTTC. Amino acids: CASSPGEGYTF.

The chain is built from TRBV2 and TRBJ2-5; TRBD2 aligns across 11 bases. The CDR3 contains 19 residues. Germline V gene data show CDR1 as SNHLY and CDR2 as FYNNEI. V lost 2 bases, J lost 4 bases, and 15 bases stayed unmatched. The CDR3 sequence: CASSETGLAGGSLRETQYF. The CDR3 DNA reads as TGTGCCAGCAGTGAAACGGGCCTAGCGGGGGGAAGCCTCCGAGAGACCCAGTACTTC.

The chain's CDR3 is CASSSTGWYEQYF. In DNA, the CDR3 is TGTGCCAGCAGCTCCACAGGGTGGTACGAGCAGTACTTC. The V and J genes are TRBV7-6 and TRBJ2-7, with a possible D match to TRBD1 (6 bases). The germline V and J ends were trimmed by 4 bases and 4 bases, with 11 bases remaining between them. This CDR3 is 13 amino acids long. CDR1 and CDR2 from the germline V gene are SGHVS and FNYEAQ. Full variable domain (missing parts from reference TRBV7-6 and TRBJ2-7): GAGVSQSPRYKVTKRGQDVALRCDPISGHVSLYWYRQALGQGPEFLTYFNYEAQQDKSGLPNDRFSAERPEGSISTLTIQRTEQRDSAMYRCASSSTGWYEQYFGPGTRLTVT.

This clone was recorded many times. The chain employs TRBV9 and TRBJ1-3, with 7 bases fitting TRBD1. V lost 7 bases and J lost 1; bases outside the gene matches: 5. CDR3 length equals 14 residues. Germline V gene lookup returns CDR1 SGDLS and CDR2 YYNGEE. CDR3 protein: CASAKTGSGNTIYF. The CDR3 DNA reads as TGTGCCAGCGCTAAGACAGGGTCTGGAAACACCATATATTTT.

The chain joins TRBV10-3 to TRBJ2-3, with TRBD1 identical over 9 bases. This CDR3 contains 14 residues. Germline loops: CDR1 ENHRY, CDR2 SYGVKD. The V segment lost 5 bases and the J segment 3 bases; nucleotides outside the gene matches: 3. CDR3 DNA: TGTGCCATCAGTTTACAGGGGGCGACAGATACGCAGTATTTT. Its translation: CAISLQGATDTQYF.

V and J are TRBV9 and TRBJ1-1; D ambiguous. CDR1 and CDR2 from the germline V gene are SGDLS and YYNGEE. The CDR3 length is 16 residues. The ends were cut back, 4 bases at V and 4 bases at J, with 20 bases in the middle. The CDR3 region is CASSPHRVLSLTEAFF. The CDR3 nucleotides are TGTGCCAGCAGCCCACACCGGGTCCTATCCCTCACTGAAGCTTTCTTT.

In this sample, this clone turned up a few times. The rearrangement links TRBV29-1 to TRBJ1-3, with D perhaps TRBD1 (6 bases). V was clipped by 6 bases and J by 4 bases, with 16 bases between them. The germline CDR1 and CDR2 sequences are SQVTM and ANQGSEA. The CDR3 has 14 residues. The CDR3 loop reads CSVRDGQSGNTIYF. The DNA for the CDR3 is TGCAGCGTCCGAGACGGACAGTCGGGAAACACCATATATTTT. The whole variable domain, filled in from reference TRBV29-1 and TRBJ1-3, reads SAVISQKPSRDICQRGTSLTIQCQVDSQVTMMFWYRQQPGQSLTLIATANQGSEATYESGFVIDKFPISRPNLTFSTLTVSNMSPEDSSIYLCSVRDGQSGNTIYFGEGSWLTVV.

V usage is TRBV12-3 or TRBV12-4 and J usage is TRBJ2-3; D not resolved. Trimming shortened V by 1 base and J by 4 bases, and 6 bases separated the two germline ends. CDR3 size: 13 residues. The CDR3 sequence: CASSLGGPDTQYF. The CDR3 region has the DNA TGTGCCAGCAGTTTAGGCGGTCCAGATACGCAGTATTTT.

V usage is TRBV12-3 or TRBV12-4 and J usage is TRBJ2-3; TRBD1 is a possible D gene (6 bases). Deletions cut 5 bases from V and 4 bases from J, with 10 bases between. This CDR3 comprises 13 residues. This CDR3 reads CASSKGDPDTQYF. Here the CDR3 DNA reads TGTGCCAGCAGTAAGGGGGACCCAGATACGCAGTATTTT.